The clone carrying this TCR beta chain has just a few counts. Its cognate antigen is unknown. PCR was run on genomic DNA. Multiplex PCR with 30 forward and 13 reverse primers amplified the TCR beta CDR3. TCRdb re-called the multiplex PCR reads through MiXCR, storing one row per CDR3 protein. In the table there are 270,000 or so distinct CDR3 sequences, approximately 50% of which are singletons. V lost 4 bases, J lost 10 bases, and 14 bases lay in between. The CDR3 is 13 amino acids. CDR1 is SGHTA, CDR2 FQGNSA, per germline. Each participant gave about 10 milliliters of peripheral blood. The sample is drawn from a study of type 1 and type 2 diabetes patients. Whole-study results and caveats: Some expanded clones seen only in T1D might occur in additional T2D or control samples.

This TCR was sampled from a man aged 18 to 35 with type 2 diabetes. The rearrangement joins TRBV7-2 to TRBJ1-5; D remains unclear. The sequencing sample was made of peripheral blood mononuclear cells (PBMCs). The CDR3 sequence: CASSSTQGSPQHF. In DNA form, the CDR3 reads TGTGCCAGCAGCTCCACCCAAGGCAGCCCCCAGCATTTT.